These 10 T cell receptor beta chains were sequenced from one sample in a study of cytomegalovirus exposure and HLA in healthy donors (dated by TCRdb to 2015 to 2018). The library was built by means of the immunoSEQ multiplex PCR assay. For the multiplex PCR, a mixture combining 60 forward primers for TCR Vbeta segments and 13 reverse primers for TCR Jbeta segments was used. TCRdb re-hosts the immuneACCESS table, in-frame sequences only. Its copies lack some clones; in the studies checked, an unresolved V gene accounts for under half of them, and the cause for the rest is not known. The sample table lists about 76,000 clones, 65% to 80% of them with a count of one. Of the sample, over 2% falls within the top ten clones. The sample was PBMCs. Source of these receptors: a man aged 25 to 45 in good health and CMV-seronegative.

The gene calls are TRBV27 and TRBJ1-1; D is undetermined. CDR1 is MNHEY and CDR2 is SMNVEV in the germline V gene (reference sequence). V lost 5 bases and J lost 1, with 8 bases in between. There are 13 residues in the CDR3. The CDR3, as DNA: TGTGCCAGCAGTAGAGCCCAGAACACTGAAGCTTTCTTT. The encoded protein is CASSRAQNTEAFF.

V is TRBV5-1 and J is TRBJ2-1, with 14 positions matching TRBD2. Germline trimming cut 5 bases from V and 5 bases from J; bases unmatched to any gene: 15. Germline V CDR1 and CDR2: SGHRS, YFSETQ. The CDR3 has 19 amino acids. The CDR3 sequence is CASSFSPGLAGAGNNEQFF. DNA of the CDR3: TGCGCCAGCAGTTTTTCTCCGGGACTAGCGGGAGCGGGAAACAATGAGCAGTTCTTC.

The chain's CDR3 is CASSLPRDRGSTQYF. The CDR3 DNA is TGTGCCAGCAGCTTACCTCGGGACAGGGGCTCTACGCAGTATTTT. The chain recombines TRBV7-9 with TRBJ2-3, with TRBD1 matching 10 bases. Germline values: CDR1 SEHNR, CDR2 FQNEAQ (reference sequence). V lost 2 bases to trimming and J lost 8 bases; unmatched junction nucleotides: 7. There are 15 residues in the CDR3.

This clone was detected only once. The chain couples TRBV6-1 to TRBJ2-4; D is perhaps TRBD2 (5 bases). The germline CDR1 and CDR2 sequences are MNHNS and SASEGT. The V end was cut by 7 bases, the J end by 12 bases, with 22 bases between. CDR3 length: 14 amino acids. Here the CDR3 reads CASMDGRMEVAQYF. In DNA, the CDR3 is TGTGCCAGCATGGACGGTAGAATGGAGGTAGCTCAGTACTTC.

This clone was counted a single time. The chain recombines TRBV29-1 with TRBJ2-7, with D uncertain. The CDR3 contains 13 residues. Trimming removed 0 bases from V and 1 base from J, with 7 bases in between. Germline values: CDR1 SQVTM, CDR2 ANQGSEA. The CDR3 coding sequence is TGCAGCGTTGAAGATTCGACTTCCTACGAGCAGTACTTC. It codes for CSVEDSTSYEQYF.

The chain employs TRBV9 and TRBJ2-1, with 9 bases lining up with TRBD2. The junction had 9 bases not matched to a gene; V was cut back by 0 bases and J by 8 bases. The germline gives CDR1 SGDLS, CDR2 YYNGEE. This CDR3 is 16 amino acids long. CDR3 bases: TGTGCCAGCAGCGTAGGTAATAGCGGGAGTAGGGATGAGCAGTTCTTC. It encodes CASSVGNSGSRDEQFF.

Of note for this clone: At one end the junction does not follow the germline gene, possibly because of a read error. The CDR3 DNA reads as TGTGCCAGCAGCTCAGGGACAGAGGTTAATGGCTACCCCTTC. Protein: CASSSGTEVNGYPF. The V gene is TRBV5-6, the J gene TRBJ1-2; 7 positions match TRBD1. Per germline, CDR1 SGHDT and CDR2 YYEEEE. The CDR3 consists of 14 residues.

The gene calls are TRBV5-1 and TRBJ2-3; D perhaps matches TRBD2 (6 bases). CDR1 is SGHRS and CDR2 is YFSETQ in the germline V gene. V lost 2 bases, J lost 5 bases, and 15 bases lay in between. There are 15 residues in the CDR3. Here the CDR3 reads CASSFRGFTEDTQYF. CDR3 bases: TGCGCCAGCAGCTTCCGGGGGTTCACGGAAGATACGCAGTATTTT. Together with reference TRBV5-1 and TRBJ2-3, the CDR3 gives the full variable domain: KAGVTQTPRYLIKTRGQQVTLSCSPISGHRSVSWYQQTPGQGLQFLFEYFSETQRNKGNFPGRFSGRQFSNSRSEMNVSTLELGDSALYLCASSFRGFTEDTQYFGPGTRLTVL.

This clone was counted a few times. The V and J genes are TRBV4-1 and TRBJ2-7; 7 positions match TRBD2. Unmatched junction bases numbered 6, after V lost 1 base and J lost 3 bases. Germline CDR1 and CDR2: MGHRA and YSYEKL. The CDR3 is 15 residues long. The CDR3 spells CASSQGPGGHYEQYF. CDR3 DNA: TGCGCCAGCAGCCAAGGACCGGGAGGCCACTACGAGCAGTACTTC.

J is TRBJ1-4 and V is TRBV7-2; D possibly corresponds to TRBD1 (5 bases). Trimming took off 4 bases at V and 1 base at J, with 10 bases between the two ends. CDR3 length: 15 residues. Germline-derived CDR1 and CDR2 are SGHTA and FQGNSA. The CDR3 is CASSSAGGTNEKLFF. DNA of the CDR3: TGTGCCAGCAGCTCCGCCGGGGGAACTAATGAAAAACTGTTTTTT.